The clone carrying this TCR beta chain was seen just once. Original handling: By means of reference gene primer amplification, nucleated cell counts were estimated. Libraries were prepared by immunoSEQ multiplex PCR; TCRdb keeps only in-frame clonotypes and omits some of them. Clonal size and the V and J genes are those of that table, whereas D and trimming came from the DNA. This sample has approximately 240,000 clones; roughly 80% occur once, and the top ten carry approximately 1.3%. The CDR3 contains 11 residues. Between the trimmed V and J ends, which lost 5 bases and 6 bases, there was a span of 7 bases. Germline CDR1 SEHNR, CDR2 FQNEAQ (reference sequence). This sample was included in a study of blood T cell repertoires in COVID-19. Turning to the study itself: From T cells, B-cell-depleted T cells, or PBMCs came the material, which was cDNA or gDNA.

The study assigned cohorts using participant-reported clinical history. This chain connects TRBV7-9 to TRBJ1-2; D unresolved. The source of this sequence is a woman between 35 and 50 years old with acute COVID-19. Sequencing was done on a sample of PBMCs or T cells enriched from blood (not recorded which). The CDR3 DNA is TGTGCCAGCAGCCCTGAGGATGGCTACACCTTC. It is translated as CASSPEDGYTF.